This TCR beta chain derives from a study of glioma-infiltrating T cells. Study-level findings and limits: Very few CDR3 sequences were shared between tissue and blood. Gliomas, especially low-grade, showed above-expected tissue-blood divergence; non-neoplastic patients showed below.

The iRepertoire nested amplicon-rescue multiplex PCR amplified TCR alpha and beta CDR3s from RNA. One-step reverse transcription and amplification started from approximately 100-400 ng of tissue mRNA or PBMC total RNA. TCRdb reanalysed the multiplex PCR reads using MiXCR and keeps one entry per CDR3 protein. The sample has approximately 110,000 distinct CDR3 sequences, roughly 24% seen once. This clonotype was counted many times. The antigen remains unidentified. Trimming cost V 3 bases and J 0 bases, with 5 bases left between them. The CDR3 totals 13 residues. Sequencing was carried out using glioma tissue, nonneoplastic brain tissue, or PBMCs (not recorded which). The clonotype originates from a human donor with low-grade glioma or glioblastoma, undergoing nonglioma brain surgery, or in good health (not recorded which). The genes are TRBV12-3 or TRBV12-4 and TRBJ1-1, with no clear D. The CDR3 loop reads CASSLVLNTEAFF. The CDR3 bases are TGTGCCAGCAGTTTGGTATTGAACACTGAAGCTTTCTTT.